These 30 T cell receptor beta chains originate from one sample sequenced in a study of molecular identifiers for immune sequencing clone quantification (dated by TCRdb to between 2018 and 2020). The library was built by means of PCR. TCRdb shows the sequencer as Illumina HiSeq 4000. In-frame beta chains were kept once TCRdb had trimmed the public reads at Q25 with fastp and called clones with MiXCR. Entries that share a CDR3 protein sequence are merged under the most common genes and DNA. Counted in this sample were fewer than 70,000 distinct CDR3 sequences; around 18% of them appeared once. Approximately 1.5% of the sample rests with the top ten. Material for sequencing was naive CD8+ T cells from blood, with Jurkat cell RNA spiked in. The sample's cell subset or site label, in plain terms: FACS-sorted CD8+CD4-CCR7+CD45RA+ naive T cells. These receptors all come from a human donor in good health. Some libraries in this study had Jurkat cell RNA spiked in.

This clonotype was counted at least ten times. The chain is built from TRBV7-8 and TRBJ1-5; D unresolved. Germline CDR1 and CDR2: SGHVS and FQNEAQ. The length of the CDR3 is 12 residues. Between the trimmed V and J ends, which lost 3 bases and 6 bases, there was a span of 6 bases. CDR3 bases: TGTGCCAGCAGCTTGGAAGGTCAGCCCCAGCATTTT. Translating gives CASSLEGQPQHF.

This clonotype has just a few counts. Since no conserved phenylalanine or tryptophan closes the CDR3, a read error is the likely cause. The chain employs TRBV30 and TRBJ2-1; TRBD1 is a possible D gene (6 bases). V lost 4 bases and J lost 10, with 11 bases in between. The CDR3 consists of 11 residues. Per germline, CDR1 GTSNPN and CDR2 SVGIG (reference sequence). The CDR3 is CAWNGGSEQFL. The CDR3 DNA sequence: TGTGCCTGGAATGGGGGCAGCGAGCAGTTCCTC.

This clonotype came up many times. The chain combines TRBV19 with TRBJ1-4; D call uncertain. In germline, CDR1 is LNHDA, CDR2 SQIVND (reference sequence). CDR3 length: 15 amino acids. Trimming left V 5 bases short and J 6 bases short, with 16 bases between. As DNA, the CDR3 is TGTGCCAGTAGTCCAAGACCCGGGTCCTATGAAAAACTGTTTTTT. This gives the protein CASSPRPGSYEKLFF.

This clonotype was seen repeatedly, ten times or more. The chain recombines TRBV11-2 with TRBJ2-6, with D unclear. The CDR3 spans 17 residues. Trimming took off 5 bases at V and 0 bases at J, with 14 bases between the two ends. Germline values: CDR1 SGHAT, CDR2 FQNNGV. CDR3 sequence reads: CASSQIHVDSGANVLTF. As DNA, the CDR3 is TGTGCCAGCAGCCAGATTCACGTCGACTCTGGGGCCAACGTCCTGACTTTC.

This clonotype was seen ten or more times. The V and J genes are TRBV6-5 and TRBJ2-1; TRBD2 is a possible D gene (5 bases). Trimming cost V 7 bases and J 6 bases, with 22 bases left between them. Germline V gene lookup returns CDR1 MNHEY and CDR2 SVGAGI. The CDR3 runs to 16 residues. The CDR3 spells CASTPDASGLANEQFF. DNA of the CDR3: TGTGCCAGCACTCCCGATGCCAGCGGACTTGCCAATGAGCAGTTCTTC.

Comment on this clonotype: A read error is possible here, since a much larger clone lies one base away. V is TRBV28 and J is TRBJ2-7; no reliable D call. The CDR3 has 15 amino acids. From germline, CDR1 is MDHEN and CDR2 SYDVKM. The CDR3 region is CANSLRSTYQREQYF. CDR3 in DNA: TGTGCCAACAGTTTGAGATCTACCTACCAACGGGAGCAGTACTTC.

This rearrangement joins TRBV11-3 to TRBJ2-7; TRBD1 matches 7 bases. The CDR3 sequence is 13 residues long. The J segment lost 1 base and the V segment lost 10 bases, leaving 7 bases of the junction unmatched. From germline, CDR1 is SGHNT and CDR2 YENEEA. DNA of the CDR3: TGTGCCACCTCCGGGACAGAGTCCTACGAGCAGTACTTC. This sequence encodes CATSGTESYEQYF.

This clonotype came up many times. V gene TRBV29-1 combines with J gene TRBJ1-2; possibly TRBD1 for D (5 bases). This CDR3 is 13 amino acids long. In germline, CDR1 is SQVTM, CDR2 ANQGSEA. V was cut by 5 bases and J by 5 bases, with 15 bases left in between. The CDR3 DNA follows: TGCAGCGTTACTCCGGCAGGGTTATATGGCTACACCTTC. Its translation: CSVTPAGLYGYTF.

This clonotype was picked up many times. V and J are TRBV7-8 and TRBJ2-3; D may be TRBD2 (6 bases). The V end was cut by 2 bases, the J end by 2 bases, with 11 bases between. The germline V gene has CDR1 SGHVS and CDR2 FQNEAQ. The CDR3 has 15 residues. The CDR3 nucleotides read TGTGCCAGCAGCTTACGACTAGACAACACAGATACGCAGTATTTT. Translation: CASSLRLDNTDTQYF.

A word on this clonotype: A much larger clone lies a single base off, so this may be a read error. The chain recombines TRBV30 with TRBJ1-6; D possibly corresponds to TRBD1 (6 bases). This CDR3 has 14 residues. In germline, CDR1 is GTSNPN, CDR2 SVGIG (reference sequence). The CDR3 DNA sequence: TGTGCCTGGACGCAGGGGAGCGTAAATTCACCCCACCACTTT. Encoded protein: CAWTQGSVNSPHHF.

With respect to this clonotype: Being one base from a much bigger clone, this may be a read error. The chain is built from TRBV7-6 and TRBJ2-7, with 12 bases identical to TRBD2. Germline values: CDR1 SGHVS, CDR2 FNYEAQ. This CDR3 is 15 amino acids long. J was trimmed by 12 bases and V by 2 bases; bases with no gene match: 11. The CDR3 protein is CASSLLAGGPEGLYF. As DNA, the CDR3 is TGTGCCAGCAGCTTACTAGCGGGAGGGCCAGAGGGGCTGTACTTC.

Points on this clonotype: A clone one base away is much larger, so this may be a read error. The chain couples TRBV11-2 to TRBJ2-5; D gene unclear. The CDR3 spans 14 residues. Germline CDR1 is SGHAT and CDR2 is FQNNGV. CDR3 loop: CTSSPPYQQETQYF. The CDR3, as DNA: TGTACCAGCAGCCCACCTTATCAGCAAGAGACCCAGTACTTC.

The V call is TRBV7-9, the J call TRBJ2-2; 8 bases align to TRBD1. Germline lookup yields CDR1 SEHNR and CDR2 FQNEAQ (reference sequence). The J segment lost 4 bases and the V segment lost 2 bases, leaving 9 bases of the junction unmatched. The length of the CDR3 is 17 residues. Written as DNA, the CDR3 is TGTGCCAGCAGCTTAATTCCAGGGACAGGTTTCACCGGGGAGCTGTTTTTT. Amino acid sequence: CASSLIPGTGFTGELFF.

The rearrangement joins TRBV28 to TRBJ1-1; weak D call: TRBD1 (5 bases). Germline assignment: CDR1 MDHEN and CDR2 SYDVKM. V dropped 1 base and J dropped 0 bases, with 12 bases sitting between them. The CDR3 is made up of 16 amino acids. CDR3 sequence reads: CASSLLGDSLNTEAFF. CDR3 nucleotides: TGTGCCAGCAGTTTATTGGGAGACAGCCTGAACACTGAAGCTTTCTTT. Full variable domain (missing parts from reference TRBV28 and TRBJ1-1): DVKVTQSSRYLVKRTGEKVFLECVQDMDHENMFWYRQDPGLGLRLIYFSYDVKMKEKGDIPEGYSVSREKKERFSLILESASTNQTSMYLCASSLLGDSLNTEAFFGQGTRLTVV.

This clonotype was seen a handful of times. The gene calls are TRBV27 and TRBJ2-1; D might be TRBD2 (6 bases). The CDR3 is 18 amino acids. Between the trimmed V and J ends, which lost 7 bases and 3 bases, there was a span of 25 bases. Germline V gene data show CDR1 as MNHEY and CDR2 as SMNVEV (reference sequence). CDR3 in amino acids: CASNVGSFGGKNYNEQFF. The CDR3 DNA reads TGTGCCAGCAACGTCGGGAGTTTCGGCGGGAAGAACTACAATGAGCAGTTCTTC.

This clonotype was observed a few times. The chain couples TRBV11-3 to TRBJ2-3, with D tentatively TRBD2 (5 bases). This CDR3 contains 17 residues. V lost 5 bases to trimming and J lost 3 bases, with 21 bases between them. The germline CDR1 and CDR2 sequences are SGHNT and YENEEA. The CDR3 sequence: CASSPGALRERTDTQYF. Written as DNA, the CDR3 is TGTGCCAGCAGCCCGGGTGCGTTAAGGGAGAGGACAGATACGCAGTATTTT.

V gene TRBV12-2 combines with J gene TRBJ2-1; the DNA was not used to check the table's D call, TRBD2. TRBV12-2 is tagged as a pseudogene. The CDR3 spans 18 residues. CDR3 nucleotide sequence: TGTGCAAGTCGCTCACCACCCATACTAGCGGGAGTACACAATGAGCAGTTCTTC. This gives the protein CASRSPPILAGVHNEQFF.

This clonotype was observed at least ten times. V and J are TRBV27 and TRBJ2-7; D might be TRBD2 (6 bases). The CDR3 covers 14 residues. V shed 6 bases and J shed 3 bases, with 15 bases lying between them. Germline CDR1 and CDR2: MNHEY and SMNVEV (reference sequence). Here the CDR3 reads CASRTSGLFYEQYF. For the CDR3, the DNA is TGTGCCAGCAGAACGTCGGGACTGTTCTACGAGCAGTACTTC.

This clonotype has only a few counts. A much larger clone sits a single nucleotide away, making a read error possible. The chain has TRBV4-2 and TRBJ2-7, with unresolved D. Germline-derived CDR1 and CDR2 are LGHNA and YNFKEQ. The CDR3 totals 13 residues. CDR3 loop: CASGQVKTYEQYF. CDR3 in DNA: TGTGCCAGCGGCCAAGTAAAAACCTACGAGCAGTACTTC.

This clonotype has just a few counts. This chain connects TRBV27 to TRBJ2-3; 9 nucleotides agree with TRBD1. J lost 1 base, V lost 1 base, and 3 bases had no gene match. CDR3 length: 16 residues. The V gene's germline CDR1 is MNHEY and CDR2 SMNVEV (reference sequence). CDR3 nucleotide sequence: TGTGCCAGCAGTTTATGGGGACAGGGTGGCACAGATACGCAGTATTTT. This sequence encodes CASSLWGQGGTDTQYF.

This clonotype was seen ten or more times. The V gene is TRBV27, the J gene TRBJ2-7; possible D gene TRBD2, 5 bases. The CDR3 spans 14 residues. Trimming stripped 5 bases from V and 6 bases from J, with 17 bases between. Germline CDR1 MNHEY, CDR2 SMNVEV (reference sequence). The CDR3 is CASSLGGPGAEQYF. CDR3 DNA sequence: TGTGCCAGCAGTCTTGGAGGCCCGGGTGCCGAGCAGTACTTC.

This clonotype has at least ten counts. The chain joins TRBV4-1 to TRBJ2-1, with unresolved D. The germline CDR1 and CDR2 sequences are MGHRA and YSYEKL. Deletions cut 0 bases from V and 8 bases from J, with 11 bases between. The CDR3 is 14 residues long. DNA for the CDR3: TGCGCCAGCAGCCAAGAGAGACACGATGATGAGCAGTTCTTC. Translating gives CASSQERHDDEQFF.

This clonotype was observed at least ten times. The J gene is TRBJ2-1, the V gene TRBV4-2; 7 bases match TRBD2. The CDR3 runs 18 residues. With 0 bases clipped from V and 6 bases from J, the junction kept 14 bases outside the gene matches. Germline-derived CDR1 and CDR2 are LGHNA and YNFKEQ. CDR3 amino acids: CASSQEVVGREFGNEQFF. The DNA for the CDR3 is TGTGCCAGCAGCCAAGAGGTGGTCGGGCGGGAGTTCGGCAATGAGCAGTTCTTC.

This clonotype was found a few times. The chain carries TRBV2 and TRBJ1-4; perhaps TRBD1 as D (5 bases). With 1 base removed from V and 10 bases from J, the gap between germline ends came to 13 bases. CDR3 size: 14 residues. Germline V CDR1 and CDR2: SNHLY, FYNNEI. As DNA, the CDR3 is TGTGCCAGCAGTGAAGGGGGGGTTGCGCGAAAACTGTTTTTT. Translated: CASSEGGVARKLFF. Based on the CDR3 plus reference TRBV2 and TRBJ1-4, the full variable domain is EPEVTQTPSHQVTQMGQEVILRCVPISNHLYFYWYRQILGQKVEFLVSFYNNEISEKSEIFDDQFSVERPDGSNFTLKIRSTKLEDSAMYFCASSEGGVARKLFFGSGTQLSVL.

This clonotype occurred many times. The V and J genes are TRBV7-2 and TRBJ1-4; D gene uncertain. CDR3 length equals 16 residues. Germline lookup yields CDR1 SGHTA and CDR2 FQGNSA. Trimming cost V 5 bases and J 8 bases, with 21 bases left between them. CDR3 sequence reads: CASSPSIGDQKEKLFF. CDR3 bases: TGTGCCAGCAGCCCCTCAATTGGGGATCAGAAAGAAAAACTGTTTTTT.

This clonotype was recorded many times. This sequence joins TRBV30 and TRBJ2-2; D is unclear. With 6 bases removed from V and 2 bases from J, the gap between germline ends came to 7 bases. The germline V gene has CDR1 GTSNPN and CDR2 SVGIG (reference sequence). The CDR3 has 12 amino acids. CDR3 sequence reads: CACAGNTGELFF. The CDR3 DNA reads TGTGCCTGCGCCGGAAACACCGGGGAGCTGTTTTTT.

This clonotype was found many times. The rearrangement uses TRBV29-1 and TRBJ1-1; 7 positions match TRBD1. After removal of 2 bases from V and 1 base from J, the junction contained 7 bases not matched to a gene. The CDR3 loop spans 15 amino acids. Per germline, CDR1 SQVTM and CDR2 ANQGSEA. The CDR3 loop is CSVERGGAENTEAFF. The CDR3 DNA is TGCAGCGTTGAACGAGGGGGCGCTGAGAACACTGAAGCTTTCTTT.

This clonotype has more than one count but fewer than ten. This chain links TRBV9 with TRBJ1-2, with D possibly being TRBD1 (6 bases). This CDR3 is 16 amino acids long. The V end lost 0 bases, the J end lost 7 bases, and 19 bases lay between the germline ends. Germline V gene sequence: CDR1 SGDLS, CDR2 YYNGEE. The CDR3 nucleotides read TGTGCCAGCAGCGTAGGATCACAGGGAATCGTTACTGGCTACACCTTC. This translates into CASSVGSQGIVTGYTF.

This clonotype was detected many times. CDR3 protein: CASSMGLGNYEQYF. CDR3 nucleotide sequence: TGTGCCAGTAGTATGGGCCTCGGGAACTACGAGCAGTACTTC. The V and J genes are TRBV19 and TRBJ2-7; D is possibly TRBD2 (5 bases). V lost 3 bases, J lost 3 bases, and 12 bases lay in between. CDR1 and CDR2 (germline): LNHDA, SQIVND (reference sequence). This CDR3 region has 14 residues.

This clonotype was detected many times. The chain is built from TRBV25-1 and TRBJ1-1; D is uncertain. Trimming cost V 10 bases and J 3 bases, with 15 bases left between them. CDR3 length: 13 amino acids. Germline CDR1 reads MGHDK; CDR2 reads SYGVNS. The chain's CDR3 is CATSQGWDTEAFF. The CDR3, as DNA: TGTGCCACTAGCCAAGGCTGGGACACTGAAGCTTTCTTT.